This T cell receptor beta chain emerged from a study of vaccination effects on CD4 cells after COVID-19. Study-level information: The median interval between the second dose and post-vaccine sampling was 72 days.

Using immunoSEQ multiplex PCR, the repertoire was profiled, and TCRdb retains in-frame clones only, with some absent. The profile shows over 45,000 clones, about 70% of them singletons. This CDR3 has 15 residues. Trimming pared 0 bases from V and 4 bases from J, leaving 12 bases between. Germline V gene sequence: CDR1 LGHDT, CDR2 YNNKEL (reference sequence). Once cultured for 10 days, the cells underwent separation to obtain CD4+ T cells. Participants completed two doses of the BNT162b2 or mRNA-1273 vaccine. In regard to this clone: Its antigen is not known.

This chain links TRBV3-1 (or the pseudogene TRBV3-2) with TRBJ1-2; tentatively, D is TRBD1 (6 bases). The sequencing here drew on CD4+ T cells from PBMCs cultured without peptide, taken after COVID-19 vaccination. The receptor comes from a human donor who received a COVID-19 vaccine. The chain's CDR3 is CASSQDAQGIYGYTF. In DNA form, the CDR3 reads TGTGCCAGCAGCCAAGATGCACAGGGTATCTATGGCTACACCTTC.